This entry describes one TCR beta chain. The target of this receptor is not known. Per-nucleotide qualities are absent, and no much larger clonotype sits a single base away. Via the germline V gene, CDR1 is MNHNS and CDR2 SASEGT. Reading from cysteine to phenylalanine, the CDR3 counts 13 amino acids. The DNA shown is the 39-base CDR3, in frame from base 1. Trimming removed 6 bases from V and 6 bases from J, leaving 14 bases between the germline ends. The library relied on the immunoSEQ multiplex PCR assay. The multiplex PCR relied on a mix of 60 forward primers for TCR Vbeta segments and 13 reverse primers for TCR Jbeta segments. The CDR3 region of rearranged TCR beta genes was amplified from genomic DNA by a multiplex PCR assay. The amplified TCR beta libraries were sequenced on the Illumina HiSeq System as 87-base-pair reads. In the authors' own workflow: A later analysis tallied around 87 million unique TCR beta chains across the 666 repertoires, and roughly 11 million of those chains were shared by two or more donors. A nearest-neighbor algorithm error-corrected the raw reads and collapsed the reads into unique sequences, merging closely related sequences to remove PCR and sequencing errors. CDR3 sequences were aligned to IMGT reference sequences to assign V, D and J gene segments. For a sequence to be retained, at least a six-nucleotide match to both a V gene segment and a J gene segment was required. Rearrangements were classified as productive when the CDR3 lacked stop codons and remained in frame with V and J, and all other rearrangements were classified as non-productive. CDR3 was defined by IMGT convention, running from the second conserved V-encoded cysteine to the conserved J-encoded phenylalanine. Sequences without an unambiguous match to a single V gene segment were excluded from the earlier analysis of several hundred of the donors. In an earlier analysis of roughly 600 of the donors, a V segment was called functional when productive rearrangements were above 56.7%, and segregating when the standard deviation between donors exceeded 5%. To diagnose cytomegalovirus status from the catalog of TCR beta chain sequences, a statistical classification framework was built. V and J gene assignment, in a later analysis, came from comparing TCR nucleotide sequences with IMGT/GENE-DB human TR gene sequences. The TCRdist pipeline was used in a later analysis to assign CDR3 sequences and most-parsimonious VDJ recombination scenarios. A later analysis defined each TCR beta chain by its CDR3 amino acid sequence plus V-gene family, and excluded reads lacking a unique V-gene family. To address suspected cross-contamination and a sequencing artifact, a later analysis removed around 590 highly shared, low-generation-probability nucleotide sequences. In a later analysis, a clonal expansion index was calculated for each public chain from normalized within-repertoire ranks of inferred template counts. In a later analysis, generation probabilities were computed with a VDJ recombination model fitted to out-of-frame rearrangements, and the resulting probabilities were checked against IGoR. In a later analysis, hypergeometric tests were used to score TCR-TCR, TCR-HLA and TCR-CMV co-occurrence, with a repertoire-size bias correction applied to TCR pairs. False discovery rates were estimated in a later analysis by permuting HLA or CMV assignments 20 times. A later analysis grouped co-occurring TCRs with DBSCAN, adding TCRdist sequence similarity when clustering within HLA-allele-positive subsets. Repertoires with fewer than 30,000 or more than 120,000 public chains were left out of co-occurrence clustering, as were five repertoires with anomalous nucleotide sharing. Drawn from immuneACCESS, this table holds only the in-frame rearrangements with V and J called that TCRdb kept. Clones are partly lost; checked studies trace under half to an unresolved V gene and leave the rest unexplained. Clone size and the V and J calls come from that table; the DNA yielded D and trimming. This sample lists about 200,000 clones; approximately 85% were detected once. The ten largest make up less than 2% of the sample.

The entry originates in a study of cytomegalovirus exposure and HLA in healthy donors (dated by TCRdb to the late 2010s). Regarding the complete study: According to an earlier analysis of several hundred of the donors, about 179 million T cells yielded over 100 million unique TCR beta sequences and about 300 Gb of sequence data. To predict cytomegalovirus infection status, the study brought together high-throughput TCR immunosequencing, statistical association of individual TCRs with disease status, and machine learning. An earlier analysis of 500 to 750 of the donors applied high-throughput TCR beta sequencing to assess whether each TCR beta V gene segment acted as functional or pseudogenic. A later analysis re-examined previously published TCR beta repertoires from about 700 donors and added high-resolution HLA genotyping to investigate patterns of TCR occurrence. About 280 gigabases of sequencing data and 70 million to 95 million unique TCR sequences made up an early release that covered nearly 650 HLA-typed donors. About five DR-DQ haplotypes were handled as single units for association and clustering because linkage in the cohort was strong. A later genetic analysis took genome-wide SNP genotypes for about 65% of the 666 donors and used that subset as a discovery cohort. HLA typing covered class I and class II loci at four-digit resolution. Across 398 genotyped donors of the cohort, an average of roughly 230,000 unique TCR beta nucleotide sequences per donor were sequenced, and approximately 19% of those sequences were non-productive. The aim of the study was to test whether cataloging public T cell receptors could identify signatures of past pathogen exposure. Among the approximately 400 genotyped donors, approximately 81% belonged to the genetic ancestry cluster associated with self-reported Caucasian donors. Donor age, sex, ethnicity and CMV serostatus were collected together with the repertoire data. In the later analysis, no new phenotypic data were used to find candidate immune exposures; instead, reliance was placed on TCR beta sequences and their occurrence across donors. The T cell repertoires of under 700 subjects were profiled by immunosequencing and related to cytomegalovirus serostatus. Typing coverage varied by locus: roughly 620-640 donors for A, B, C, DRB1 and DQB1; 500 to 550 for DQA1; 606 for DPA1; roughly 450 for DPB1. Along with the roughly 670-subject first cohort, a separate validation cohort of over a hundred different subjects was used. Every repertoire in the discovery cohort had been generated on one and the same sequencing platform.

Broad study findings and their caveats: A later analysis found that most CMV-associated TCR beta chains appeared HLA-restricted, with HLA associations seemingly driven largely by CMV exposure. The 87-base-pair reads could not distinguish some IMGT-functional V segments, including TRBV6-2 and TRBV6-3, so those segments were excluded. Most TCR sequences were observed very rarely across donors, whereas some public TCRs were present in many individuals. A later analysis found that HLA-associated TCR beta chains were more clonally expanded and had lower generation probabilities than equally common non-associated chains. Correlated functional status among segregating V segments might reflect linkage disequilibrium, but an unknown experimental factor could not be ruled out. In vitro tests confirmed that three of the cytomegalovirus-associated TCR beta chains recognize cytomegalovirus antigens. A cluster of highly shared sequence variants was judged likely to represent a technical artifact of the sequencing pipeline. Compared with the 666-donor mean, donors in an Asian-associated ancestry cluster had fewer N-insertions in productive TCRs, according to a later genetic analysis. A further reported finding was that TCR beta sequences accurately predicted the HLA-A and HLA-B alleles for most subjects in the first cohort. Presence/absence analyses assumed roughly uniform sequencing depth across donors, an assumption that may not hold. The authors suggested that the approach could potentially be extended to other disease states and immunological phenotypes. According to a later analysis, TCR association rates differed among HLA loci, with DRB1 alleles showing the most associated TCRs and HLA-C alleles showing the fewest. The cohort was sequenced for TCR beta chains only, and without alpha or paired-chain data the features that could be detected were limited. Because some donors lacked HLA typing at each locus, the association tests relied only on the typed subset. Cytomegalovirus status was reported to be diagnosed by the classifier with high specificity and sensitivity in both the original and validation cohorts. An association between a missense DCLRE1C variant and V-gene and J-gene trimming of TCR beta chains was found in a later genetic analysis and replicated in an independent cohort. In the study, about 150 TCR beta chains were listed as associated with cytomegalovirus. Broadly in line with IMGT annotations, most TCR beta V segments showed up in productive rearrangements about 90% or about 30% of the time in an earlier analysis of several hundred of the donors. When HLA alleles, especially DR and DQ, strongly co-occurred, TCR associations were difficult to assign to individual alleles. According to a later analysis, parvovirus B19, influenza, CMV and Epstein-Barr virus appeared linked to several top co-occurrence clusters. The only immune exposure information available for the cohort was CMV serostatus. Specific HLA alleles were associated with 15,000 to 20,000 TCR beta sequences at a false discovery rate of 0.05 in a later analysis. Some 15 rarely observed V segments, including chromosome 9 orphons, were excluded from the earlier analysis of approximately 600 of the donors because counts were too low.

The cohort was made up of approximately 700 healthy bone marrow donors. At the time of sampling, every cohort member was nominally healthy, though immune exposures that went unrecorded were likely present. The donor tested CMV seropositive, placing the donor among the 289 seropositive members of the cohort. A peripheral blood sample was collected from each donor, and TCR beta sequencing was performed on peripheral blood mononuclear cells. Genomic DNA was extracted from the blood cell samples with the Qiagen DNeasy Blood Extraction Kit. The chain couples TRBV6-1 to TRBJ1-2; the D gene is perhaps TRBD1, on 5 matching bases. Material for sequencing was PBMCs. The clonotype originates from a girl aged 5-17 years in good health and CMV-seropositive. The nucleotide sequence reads TGTGCCAGCAGGGTCAGGGCCTCGGATGGCTACACCTTC. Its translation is CASRVRASDGYTF.